Listed here are 24 T cell receptor beta chains from one sample, sequenced in a study of OX40 agonist ivuxolimab in advanced cancers. Repertoires were generated with immunoSEQ multiplex PCR, while TCRdb's copy carries only in-frame clones and drops some. There are roughly 13,000 clones in the sample; around nine tenths occur only once, and 6.7% lies in the top ten. Source: CD4+ or CD8+ T cells sorted from blood, taken in a trial of the OX40 agonist ivuxolimab. These TCRs come from an adult with an advanced solid tumor such as melanoma, head and neck, liver or kidney cancer.

The CDR3 here is CASSTGQSHTSPLHF. DNA for the CDR3: TGTGCCAGCAGTACAGGACAGTCACACACATCACCCCTCCACTTT. The gene calls are TRBV2 and TRBJ1-6; D perhaps matches TRBD1 (6 bases). The ends were cut back, 5 bases at V and 10 bases at J, with 18 bases in the middle. The CDR3 is made up of 15 amino acids. Germline CDR1 is SNHLY and CDR2 is FYNNEI.

The genes are TRBV7-8 and TRBJ1-2; possible D gene TRBD1, 6 bases. The ends were cut back, 0 bases at V and 10 bases at J, with 15 bases in the middle. CDR1 and CDR2 (germline): SGHVS, FQNEAQ. This CDR3 is built from 14 residues. CDR3 amino acids: CASSLAPTGIVYTF. The CDR3 DNA is TGTGCCAGCAGCTTAGCGCCGACAGGAATTGTCTACACCTTC.

This clone has just a few counts. CDR3 loop: CASSLARTAKETQYF. The CDR3 bases are TGTGCCAGCAGCTTGGCCCGGACAGCGAAAGAGACCCAGTACTTC. V and J are TRBV5-6 and TRBJ2-5, with a possible D match to TRBD1 (6 bases). The ends were cut back, 0 bases at V and 3 bases at J, with 12 bases in the middle. The V gene's germline CDR1 is SGHDT and CDR2 YYEEEE. This CDR3 spans 15 amino acids.

The J gene is TRBJ2-2, the V gene TRBV6-6, with 8 bases aligning to TRBD1. Trimming took 2 bases from V and 6 from J; bases not matched to a gene: 2. The germline V gene encodes CDR1 MNHNY and CDR2 SVGAGI (reference sequence). The CDR3 covers 14 residues. This CDR3 is CASSYPQGAGELFF. As DNA, the CDR3 is TGTGCCAGCAGTTACCCACAGGGGGCCGGGGAGCTGTTTTTT.

The rearrangement uses TRBV11-2 and TRBJ2-1; no firm D call. Germline V CDR1 and CDR2: SGHAT, FQNNGV. Trimming left V 5 bases short and J 9 bases short, with 14 bases between. The CDR3 is 13 amino acids. The CDR3 DNA is TGTGCCAGCAGCCCCCTGCTAGACGGTGAGCAGTTCTTC. It specifies CASSPLLDGEQFF. Using reference TRBV11-2 and TRBJ2-1 for the parts outside the CDR3, the full variable domain is EAGVAQSPRYKIIEKRQSVAFWCNPISGHATLYWYQQILGQGPKLLIQFQNNGVVDDSQLPKDRFSAERLKGVDSTLKIQPAKLEDSAVYLCASSPLLDGEQFFGPGTRLTVL.

V is TRBV5-1 and J is TRBJ1-1, with a possible D match to TRBD1 (5 bases). The germline V and J ends were trimmed by 3 bases and 2 bases, with 20 bases remaining between them. The CDR3 sequence is 17 residues long. Per the germline V gene, CDR1 is SGHRS and CDR2 is YFSETQ. The CDR3 spells CASSSVPGRGINTEAFF. The DNA for the CDR3 is TGCGCCAGCAGCTCGGTCCCAGGGCGCGGGATTAACACTGAAGCTTTCTTT.

The gene calls are TRBV7-9 and TRBJ2-1; unclear D gene. The V and J ends lost 1 base and 2 bases respectively, with 12 bases between them. The germline gives CDR1 SEHNR, CDR2 FQNEAQ (reference sequence). This CDR3 region has 16 residues. CDR3 amino acids: CASSLDRIGAYNEQFF. The CDR3 DNA is TGTGCCAGCAGCTTAGATCGGATTGGGGCCTACAATGAGCAGTTCTTC.

The V and J genes are TRBV7-2 and TRBJ2-7; 9 bases agree with TRBD1. Germline V CDR1 and CDR2: SGHTA, FQGNSA. The CDR3 runs 15 residues. Trimming removed 1 base from V and 5 bases from J; junction bases left unmatched: 6. CDR3 region: CASSLVGTGLHEQYF. The CDR3 bases are TGTGCCAGCAGCTTAGTAGGGACAGGGTTGCACGAGCAGTACTTC. Full variable domain (rest looked up from reference TRBV7-2 and TRBJ2-7): GAGVSQSPSNKVTEKGKDVELRCDPISGHTALYWYRQSLGQGLEFLIYFQGNSAPDKSGLPSDRFSAERTGGSVSTLTIQRTQQEDSAVYLCASSLVGTGLHEQYFGPGTRLTVT.

The J gene is TRBJ2-3, the V gene TRBV27; the D is unclear. V lost 0 bases, J lost 5 bases, and 9 bases lay in between. The CDR3 is 14 residues long. CDR1 and CDR2 (germline): MNHEY, SMNVEV (reference sequence). CDR3 in amino acids: CASSLSPLGDTQYF. CDR3 coding DNA: TGTGCCAGCAGTTTATCCCCTCTGGGAGATACGCAGTATTTT.

The chain employs TRBV7-9 and TRBJ2-7; the D is unclear. V was trimmed by 4 bases and J by 4 bases, leaving 5 bases between them. The V gene's germline CDR1 is SEHNR and CDR2 FQNEAQ (reference sequence). This CDR3 is built from 11 residues. The CDR3 DNA follows: TGTGCCAGCAGCTGGGATTACGAGCAGTACTTC. It translates to CASSWDYEQYF. Complete variable domain (other parts from reference TRBV7-9 and TRBJ2-7): DTGVSQNPRHKITKRGQNVTFRCDPISEHNRLYWYRQTLGQGPEFLTYFQNEAQLEKSRLLSDRFSAERPKGSFSTLEIQRTEQGDSAMYLCASSWDYEQYFGPGTRLTVT.

The J gene is TRBJ1-3, the V gene TRBV7-2, with TRBD1 as a possible D gene (6 bases). In germline, CDR1 is SGHTA, CDR2 FQGNSA. V was trimmed by 3 bases and J by 4 bases, leaving 13 bases between them. The CDR3 covers 15 residues. The CDR3 nucleotides are TGTGCCAGCAGCTTTTATCAGGGGCCAGGAAACACCATATATTTT. Translating gives CASSFYQGPGNTIYF.

The chain employs TRBV9 and TRBJ2-1; 12 bases match TRBD1. Germline V gives CDR1 SGDLS, CDR2 YYNGEE. The CDR3 contains 15 residues. V shed 0 bases and J 8 bases; nucleotides not matched to a gene: 3. In DNA form, the CDR3 reads TGTGCCAGCAGCGTAGGGGGACAGGGGGCATATGAGCAGTTCTTC. Its protein product is CASSVGGQGAYEQFF. Full variable domain (rest looked up from reference TRBV9 and TRBJ2-1): DSGVTQTPKHLITATGQRVTLRCSPRSGDLSVYWYQQSLDQGLQFLIQYYNGEERAKGNILERFSAQQFPDLHSELNLSSLELGDSALYFCASSVGGQGAYEQFFGPGTRLTVL.

The sample holds one count of this clone. This chain uses TRBV6-1 with TRBJ2-7, with D possibly TRBD1 on 6 matching bases. Trimming took off 5 bases at V and 2 bases at J, with 13 bases between the two ends. The germline CDR1 and CDR2 sequences are MNHNS and SASEGT. The CDR3 is 14 amino acids. CDR3 nucleotides: TGTGCCAGCAGTCCCCGGCAGGGGACCTACGAGCAGTACTTC. Translation: CASSPRQGTYEQYF.

J is TRBJ2-7 and V is TRBV4-3; TRBD2 might be the D (5 bases). The length of the CDR3 is 13 residues. V gave up 2 bases and J gave up 4 bases, with 9 bases separating them. Germline V CDR1 and CDR2: LGHNA, YSLEER. The chain's CDR3 is CASSQIPGYEQYF. For the CDR3, the DNA is TGCGCCAGCAGCCAAATTCCGGGATACGAGCAGTACTTC.

The chain carries TRBV7-8 and TRBJ2-7; D uncertain. The germline gives CDR1 SGHVS, CDR2 FQNEAQ. Trimming stripped 4 bases from V and 3 bases from J, with 10 bases between. The CDR3 length is 13 residues. CDR3 nucleotide sequence: TGTGCCAGCAGCTATGACAAGCGCTACGAGCAGTACTTC. It yields the protein CASSYDKRYEQYF.

The genes are TRBV6-6 and TRBJ1-5; TRBD1 matches at 10 bases. V lost 2 bases and J lost 5; bases outside the gene matches: 3. This CDR3 is 15 amino acids long. Germline values: CDR1 MNHNY, CDR2 SVGAGI (reference sequence). CDR3 amino acids: CASSYGGQGHQPQHF. CDR3 nucleotides: TGTGCCAGCAGTTACGGGGGACAGGGGCATCAGCCCCAGCATTTT.

This chain links TRBV18 with TRBJ1-3; 9 nucleotides align to TRBD1. Germline-derived CDR1 and CDR2 are KGHSH and LQKENI. The CDR3 consists of 15 residues. V lost 3 bases and J lost 5; bases outside the gene matches: 5. CDR3 nucleotide sequence: TGTGCCAGCTCACCCCTAGGGACAGGGAGAAACACCATATATTTT. This encodes CASSPLGTGRNTIYF.

The rearrangement joins TRBV2 to TRBJ1-4; unclear D gene. V was clipped by 3 bases and J by 4 bases, with 9 bases between them. The CDR3 is made up of 14 amino acids. CDR1 is SNHLY, CDR2 FYNNEI, per germline. The CDR3 reads CASSDGPNNEKLFF. The CDR3 DNA is TGTGCCAGCAGTGATGGTCCTAATAATGAAAAACTGTTTTTT.

This CDR3 reads CASTARLDLNTEAFF. For the CDR3, the DNA is TGTGCCAGCACCGCCCGGCTAGACCTAAACACTGAAGCTTTCTTT. The chain combines TRBV6-5 with TRBJ1-1; D is ambiguous. The CDR3 contains 15 residues. Trimming stripped 7 bases from V and 2 bases from J, with 17 bases between. Looked up from germline, CDR1 is MNHEY and CDR2 is SVGAGI.

The CDR3 region is CASSSSGGQETQYF. The CDR3 coding sequence is TGTGCCAGCAGCTCCTCTGGGGGGCAAGAGACCCAGTACTTC. V is TRBV11-2 and J is TRBJ2-5; TRBD2 might be the D (6 bases). V lost 4 bases, J lost 2 bases, and 11 bases lay in between. CDR3 size: 14 residues. CDR1 is SGHAT, CDR2 FQNNGV, per germline.

This clone showed up just once. This sequence joins TRBV7-6 and TRBJ2-3; TRBD1 might be the D (6 bases). Germline V gene sequence: CDR1 SGHVS, CDR2 FNYEAQ. The CDR3 loop spans 15 amino acids. V lost 0 bases and J lost 7, with 14 bases in between. The CDR3 spells CASSLAGAALNTQYF. The CDR3 DNA is TGTGCCAGCAGCTTAGCGGGGGCCGCTCTGAATACGCAGTATTTT.

The rearrangement links TRBV11-3 to TRBJ2-5; 8 bases map to TRBD1. There are 15 residues in the CDR3. V was pared by 1 base and J by 1 base, with 2 bases of the junction left unmatched. Germline V lookup: CDR1 SGHNT, CDR2 YENEEA. CDR3 region: CASSLGQGPQETQYF. In nucleotides, the CDR3 is TGTGCCAGCAGCTTAGGACAGGGGCCCCAAGAGACCCAGTACTTC. Full variable domain (missing parts from reference TRBV11-3 and TRBJ2-5): EAGVVQSPRYKIIEKKQPVAFWCNPISGHNTLYWYLQNLGQGPELLIRYENEEAVDDSQLPKDRFSAERLKGVDSTLKIQPAELGDSAVYLCASSLGQGPQETQYFGPGTRLLVL.

The rearrangement joins TRBV19 to TRBJ2-1, with TRBD1 matching over 9 bases. Germline V gives CDR1 LNHDA, CDR2 SQIVND (reference sequence). With V trimmed by 4 bases and J by 4 bases, 5 bases remained unmatched. This CDR3 is built from 15 residues. The CDR3, as DNA: TGTGCCAGTAGTAAGGGGACAGGGCCGTACAATGAGCAGTTCTTC. Its translation: CASSKGTGPYNEQFF.

The chain carries TRBV5-8 and TRBJ2-7, with TRBD2 identical over 7 bases. CDR1 is SGHTS, CDR2 YDEGEE, per germline. The CDR3 extends over 15 amino acids. J lost 5 bases, V lost 0 bases, and 8 bases had no gene match. For the CDR3, the DNA is TGTGCCAGCAGCTTGGTGCGGGGGAGGTTGGACGAGCAGTACTTC. Translating it yields CASSLVRGRLDEQYF.